These 7 T cell receptor beta chains share one sample of origin, sequenced in a study of T cell responses to AZD1222 COVID-19 vaccine. TCRdb keeps only in-frame clones here, not all; method: immunoSEQ multiplex PCR. Of approximately 140,000 clones listed, approximately 94% are singletons. The specimen comprised peripheral blood, sampled on day 0 of AZD1222 vaccination. The receptors here all came from an adult in good health.

V usage is TRBV11-2 and J usage is TRBJ2-7; weak D call: TRBD2 (7 bases). The CDR3 loop spans 15 amino acids. V lost 5 bases and J lost 0, with 14 bases in between. The germline CDR1 and CDR2 sequences are SGHAT and FQNNGV. The DNA for the CDR3 is TGTGCCAGCAGCCCGGGGCGGGGGCCCTCCTACGAGCAGTACTTC. Amino acids: CASSPGRGPSYEQYF. Drawing the rest from reference TRBV11-2 and TRBJ2-7, the complete variable domain is EAGVAQSPRYKIIEKRQSVAFWCNPISGHATLYWYQQILGQGPKLLIQFQNNGVVDDSQLPKDRFSAERLKGVDSTLKIQPAKLEDSAVYLCASSPGRGPSYEQYFGPGTRLTVT.

This clone showed up many times. The chain uses TRBV25-1 and TRBJ1-6; tentative D call: TRBD1 (6 bases). Germline loops: CDR1 MGHDK, CDR2 SYGVNS. The CDR3 is 13 amino acids. V dropped 2 bases and J dropped 7 bases, with 6 bases sitting between them. In nucleotides, the CDR3 is TGTGCCAGCAGTGAAGGGACAAATTCACCCCTCCACTTT. Translation gives CASSEGTNSPLHF.

This clone was recorded a few times. The junction differs from germline at one of its ends, possibly a read error. CDR3 protein: CASSLAGGTNEQFF. CDR3 nucleotide sequence: TGTGCCAGCAGCCTAGCGGGGGGTACCAATGAGCAGTTCTTC. This chain uses TRBV7-6 with TRBJ2-1; the match to TRBD2 covers 11 bases. Germline CDR1 reads SGHVS; CDR2 reads FNYEAQ. The CDR3 spans 14 residues.

V is TRBV27 and J is TRBJ2-2; D is unclear. V lost 9 bases and J 6 bases, leaving 5 bases between the germline ends. Germline V gene data show CDR1 as MNHEY and CDR2 as SMNVEV (reference sequence). The CDR3 length is 10 residues. In DNA form, the CDR3 reads TGTGCCAGGGGGTCCGGGGAGCTGTTTTTT. Amino acid sequence: CARGSGELFF.

The V call is TRBV19, the J call TRBJ1-2; D not resolved. Germline values: CDR1 LNHDA, CDR2 SQIVND (reference sequence). The CDR3 contains 13 residues. V lost 3 bases and J 5 bases, leaving 10 bases between the germline ends. The CDR3 coding sequence is TGTGCCAGTAGTATGTTGAGCGGGTATGGCTACACCTTC. Its protein is CASSMLSGYGYTF.

The chain recombines TRBV19 with TRBJ2-7; no reliable D call. Germline CDR1 is LNHDA and CDR2 is SQIVND (reference sequence). CDR3 length equals 13 residues. The V end lost 1 base, the J end lost 6 bases, and 10 bases lay between the germline ends. The CDR3 loop reads CASSIAVHREQYF. The CDR3 nucleotides are TGTGCCAGTAGTATAGCTGTCCACCGCGAGCAGTACTTC.

V usage is TRBV7-2 and J usage is TRBJ2-5; a possible D gene is TRBD2 (7 bases). This CDR3 is 17 amino acids long. Trimming took off 3 bases at V and 5 bases at J, with 22 bases between the two ends. Looked up from germline, CDR1 is SGHTA and CDR2 is FQGNSA. The CDR3 nucleotides are TGTGCCAGCAGCTTGGGTTGGGGGGGGCCAGGTGAGGAGACCCAGTACTTC. Protein: CASSLGWGGPGEETQYF. The full variable domain, with the rest looked up from reference TRBV7-2 and TRBJ2-5, is GAGVSQSPSNKVTEKGKDVELRCDPISGHTALYWYRQSLGQGLEFLIYFQGNSAPDKSGLPSDRFSAERTGGSVSTLTIQRTQQEDSAVYLCASSLGWGGPGEETQYFGPGTRLLVL.